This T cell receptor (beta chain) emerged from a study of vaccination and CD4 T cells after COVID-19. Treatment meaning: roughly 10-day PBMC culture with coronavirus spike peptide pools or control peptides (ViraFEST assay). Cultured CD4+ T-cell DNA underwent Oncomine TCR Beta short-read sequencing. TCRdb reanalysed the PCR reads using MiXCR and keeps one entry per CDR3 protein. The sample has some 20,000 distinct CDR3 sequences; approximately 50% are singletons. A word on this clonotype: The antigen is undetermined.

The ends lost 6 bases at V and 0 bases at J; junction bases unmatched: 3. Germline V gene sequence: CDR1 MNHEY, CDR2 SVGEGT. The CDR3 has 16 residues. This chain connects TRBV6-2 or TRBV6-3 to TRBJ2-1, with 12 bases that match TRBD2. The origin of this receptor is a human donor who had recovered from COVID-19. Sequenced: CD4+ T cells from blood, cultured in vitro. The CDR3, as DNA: TGTGCCAGCAGAAAACTAGCGGGGGGCTCCTACAATGAGCAGTTCTTC. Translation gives CASRKLAGGSYNEQFF.